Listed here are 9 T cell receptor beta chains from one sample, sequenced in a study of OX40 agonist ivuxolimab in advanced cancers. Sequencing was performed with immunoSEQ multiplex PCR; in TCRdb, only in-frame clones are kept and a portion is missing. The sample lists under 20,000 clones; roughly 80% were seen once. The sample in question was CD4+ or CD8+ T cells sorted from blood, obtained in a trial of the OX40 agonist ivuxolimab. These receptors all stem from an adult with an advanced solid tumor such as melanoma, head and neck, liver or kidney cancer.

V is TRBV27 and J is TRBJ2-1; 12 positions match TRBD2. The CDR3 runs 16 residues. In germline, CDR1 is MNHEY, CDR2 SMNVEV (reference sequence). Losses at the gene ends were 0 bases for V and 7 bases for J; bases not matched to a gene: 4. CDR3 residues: CASSLSKTSGGNEQFF. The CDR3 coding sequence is TGTGCCAGCAGTTTATCGAAGACTAGCGGGGGAAATGAGCAGTTCTTC.

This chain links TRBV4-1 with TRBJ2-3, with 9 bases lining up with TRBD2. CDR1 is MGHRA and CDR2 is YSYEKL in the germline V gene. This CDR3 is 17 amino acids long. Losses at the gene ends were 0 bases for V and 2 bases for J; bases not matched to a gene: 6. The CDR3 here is CASSQDWAGGFTDTQYF. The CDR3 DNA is TGCGCCAGCAGCCAAGATTGGGCGGGGGGGTTCACAGATACGCAGTATTTT.

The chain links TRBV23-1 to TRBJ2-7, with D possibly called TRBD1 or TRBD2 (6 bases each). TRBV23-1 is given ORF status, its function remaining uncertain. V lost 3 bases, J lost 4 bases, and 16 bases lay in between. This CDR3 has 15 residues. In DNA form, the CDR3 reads TGCGCCAGCAGTCAGCACGATCGGGGGCAATACGAGCAGTACTTC. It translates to CASSQHDRGQYEQYF.

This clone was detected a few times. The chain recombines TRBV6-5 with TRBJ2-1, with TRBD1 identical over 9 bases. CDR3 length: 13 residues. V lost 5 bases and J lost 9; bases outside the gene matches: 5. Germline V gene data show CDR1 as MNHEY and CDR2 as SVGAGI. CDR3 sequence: CASSPLTGGEQFF. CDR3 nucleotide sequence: TGTGCCAGCAGTCCGTTGACAGGGGGTGAGCAGTTCTTC.

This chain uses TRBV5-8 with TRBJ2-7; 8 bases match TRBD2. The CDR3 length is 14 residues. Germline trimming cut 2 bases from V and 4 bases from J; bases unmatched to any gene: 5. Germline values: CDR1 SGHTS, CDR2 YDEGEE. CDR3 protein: CASSFRGGGYEQYF. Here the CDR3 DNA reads TGTGCCAGCAGCTTCCGGGGGGGAGGGTACGAGCAGTACTTC.

The CDR3 region is CASSPSTYGYTF. The CDR3 DNA reads TGTGCCAGCAGCCCCTCTACCTATGGCTACACCTTC. V usage is TRBV11-2 and J usage is TRBJ1-2; D remains ambiguous. Germline V CDR1 and CDR2: SGHAT, FQNNGV. The CDR3 covers 12 residues. V lost 5 bases and J 4 bases, leaving 8 bases between the germline ends.

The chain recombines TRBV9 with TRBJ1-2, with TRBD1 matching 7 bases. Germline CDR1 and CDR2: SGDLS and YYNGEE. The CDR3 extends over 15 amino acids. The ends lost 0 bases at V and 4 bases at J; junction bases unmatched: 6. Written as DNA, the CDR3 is TGTGCCAGCAGCGTAGAACCAGGGGGAAGCTATGGCTACACCTTC. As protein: CASSVEPGGSYGYTF.

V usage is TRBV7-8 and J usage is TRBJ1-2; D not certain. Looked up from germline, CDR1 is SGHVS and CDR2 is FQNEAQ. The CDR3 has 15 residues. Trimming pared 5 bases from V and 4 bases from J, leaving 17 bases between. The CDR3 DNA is TGTGCCAGCAGCCCGGGCCCTTTCGTATCCTATGGCTACACCTTC. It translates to CASSPGPFVSYGYTF.

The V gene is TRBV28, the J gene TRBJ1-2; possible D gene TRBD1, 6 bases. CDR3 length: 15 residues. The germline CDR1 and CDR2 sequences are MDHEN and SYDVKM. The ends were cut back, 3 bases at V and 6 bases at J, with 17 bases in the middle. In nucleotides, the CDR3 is TGTGCCAGCAGTTTGTCTCGTTGGGGGGCCGATGGCTACACCTTC. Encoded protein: CASSLSRWGADGYTF.